What follows are 8 T cell receptor beta chains derived from one specimen sequenced in a study of blood T cells in healthy people across ages. Using a J-beta primer mix together with a sample-barcoded 5' primer, a second PCR was run for roughly 7 to 12 cycles. TCRdb called the 5' RACE reads again in MiXCR, with one record for every CDR3 protein. The table records about 1,500,000 distinct CDR3 sequences, approximately 40% of them present only once. The sample comprised blood. The receptors stem from a young woman in good health.

As concerns this clonotype: The junction does not match germline at one end; this may be a read error. The chain couples TRBV7-8 to TRBJ2-5; the D gene could be TRBD1 or TRBD2 (5 bases each). The CDR3 is made up of 17 amino acids. Germline CDR1 is SGHVS and CDR2 is FQNEAQ. CDR3 bases: TGTGCCGGCAGCCCGAACTTAGAGGGGCAAGGGTTGGAGACCCAGTACTTC. This encodes CAGSPNLEGQGLETQYF. Together with reference TRBV7-8 and TRBJ2-5, the CDR3 gives the full variable domain: GAGVSQSPRYKVAKRGQDVALRCDPISGHVSLFWYQQALGQGPEFLTYFQNEAQLDKSGLPSDRFFAERPEGSVSTLKIQRTQQEDSAVYLCAGSPNLEGQGLETQYFGPGTRLLVL.

The gene calls are TRBV12-3 or TRBV12-4 and TRBJ2-2; tentatively, D is TRBD1 (5 bases). Trimming stripped 6 bases from V and 4 bases from J, with 15 bases between. The CDR3 runs to 15 residues. CDR3 protein: CASSSWGRITGELFF. Written as DNA, the CDR3 is TGTGCCAGCAGCTCTTGGGGCCGGATCACCGGGGAGCTGTTTTTT.

This clonotype was recorded a few times. The CDR3 here is CASSLASLRSYEQYF. As DNA, the CDR3 is TGTGCCAGCAGCTTAGCCAGCCTTCGCTCCTACGAGCAGTACTTC. J is TRBJ2-7 and V is TRBV7-9; D gene ambiguous. Germline V gene data show CDR1 as SEHNR and CDR2 as FQNEAQ (reference sequence). The V gene lost 0 bases and the J gene lost 0 bases, with 9 bases spanning the gap. This CDR3 has 15 residues. Based on the CDR3 plus reference TRBV7-9 and TRBJ2-7, the full variable domain is DTGVSQNPRHKITKRGQNVTFRCDPISEHNRLYWYRQTLGQGPEFLTYFQNEAQLEKSRLLSDRFSAERPKGSFSTLEIQRTEQGDSAMYLCASSLASLRSYEQYFGPGTRLTVT.

This clonotype was counted only a few times. This CDR3 reads CASSLLPGPYGYTF. DNA of the CDR3: TGTGCCAGCAGTTTATTACCAGGCCCCTATGGCTACACCTTC. This chain connects TRBV27 to TRBJ1-2; D uncertain. V shed 1 base and J shed 4 bases, with 10 bases lying between them. Germline V CDR1 and CDR2: MNHEY, SMNVEV (reference sequence). The CDR3 loop spans 14 amino acids.

This clonotype was detected only a few times. V and J are TRBV4-2 and TRBJ2-1; TRBD2 matches 10 bases. V lost 4 bases, J lost 7 bases, and 7 bases stayed unmatched. The germline V gene has CDR1 LGHNA and CDR2 YNFKEQ. The CDR3 is 15 residues long. In nucleotides, the CDR3 is TGTGCCAGCAGCCGCGGACGAGCGGGAGGGAATGAGCAGTTCTTC. Its translation is CASSRGRAGGNEQFF.

This clonotype was detected once. The V gene is TRBV11-2, the J gene TRBJ2-2; 9 bases line up with TRBD1. V gave up 4 bases and J gave up 4 bases; unmatched junction bases: 7. Germline V gene sequence: CDR1 SGHAT, CDR2 FQNNGV. The CDR3 consists of 16 residues. CDR3 loop: CASSSGQGPFTGELFF. The CDR3 nucleotides read TGTGCCAGCAGCTCTGGACAGGGGCCGTTCACCGGGGAGCTGTTTTTT.

This clonotype was detected many times. The gene calls are TRBV29-1 and TRBJ2-7; 13 nucleotides match TRBD2. Germline CDR1 and CDR2: SQVTM and ANQGSEA. This CDR3 has 14 amino acids. The trim removed 6 bases at V and 2 bases at J, leaving 4 bases unmatched. DNA for the CDR3: TGCAGCGTCGAAACTAGCGGGAGGGCCTACGAGCAGTACTTC. Its protein product is CSVETSGRAYEQYF.

The V gene is TRBV4-1, the J gene TRBJ2-7, with TRBD2 identical over 8 bases. V lost 1 base and J lost 0; bases outside the gene matches: 5. The CDR3 is 16 residues long. From germline, CDR1 is MGHRA and CDR2 YSYEKL. In nucleotides, the CDR3 is TGCGCCAGCAGCCAAGTTAGGAGCGGGGGCTCCTACGAGCAGTACTTC. Translating gives CASSQVRSGGSYEQYF.